Shown below are 25 T cell receptor beta chains from a single sample sequenced in a study of cytomegalovirus exposure and HLA in healthy donors (dated by TCRdb to about 2017). Libraries were constructed by the immunoSEQ multiplex PCR assay. A mixture of 60 forward primers for TCR Vbeta segments and 13 reverse primers for TCR Jbeta segments was used in the multiplex PCR. TCRdb carries this immuneACCESS record with in-frame sequences only. Its versions omit some clonotypes, under half of them owing to an unresolved V gene in the studies checked, with the rest unexplained. Across this sample there are 200,000 or so clones, with 87% seen only once. Roughly 1.3% of the sample lies in the top ten. Source material: PBMCs. The receptors come from a man in his thirties or forties in good health and CMV-seronegative.

This sequence joins TRBV30 and TRBJ1-1, with 9 bases matching TRBD1. The V gene end was trimmed by 1 base and the J gene end by 5 bases; junction bases not matched to a gene: 11. The germline V gene encodes CDR1 GTSNPN and CDR2 SVGIG (reference sequence). This CDR3 contains 16 residues. The CDR3 reads CAWSAFLGQGGTEAFF. The CDR3 nucleotides read TGTGCCTGGAGTGCCTTTCTGGGACAGGGAGGTACTGAAGCTTTCTTT.

The gene calls are TRBV19 and TRBJ2-1; 10 nucleotides match TRBD2. The CDR3 consists of 17 residues. V was pared by 5 bases and J by 8 bases, with 15 bases of the junction left unmatched. CDR1 and CDR2 from the germline V gene are LNHDA and SQIVND (reference sequence). DNA of the CDR3: TGTGCCAGTAGTGACCTTAGCGGGAGGTGGAAATCGTATGAGCAGTTCTTC. This gives the protein CASSDLSGRWKSYEQFF.

DNA for the CDR3: TGTGCCACCAGCAGAGATCTCGGGTCCTACGAGCAGTACTTC. Protein sequence: CATSRDLGSYEQYF. The genes are TRBV15 and TRBJ2-7; D gene uncertain. This CDR3 region has 14 residues. V was cut by 0 bases and J by 1 base, with 7 bases left in between. Germline values: CDR1 LNHNV, CDR2 YYDKDF (reference sequence). Full variable domain (missing parts from reference TRBV15 and TRBJ2-7): DAMVIQNPRYQVTQFGKPVTLSCSQTLNHNVMYWYQQKSSQAPKLLFHYYDKDFNNEADTPDNFQSRRPNTSFCFLDIRSPGLGDTAMYLCATSRDLGSYEQYFGPGTRLTVT.

The chain combines TRBV5-1 with TRBJ2-1; D gene ambiguous. The CDR3 is 11 amino acids. Trimming removed 4 bases at V and 16 bases at J, with 15 bases between. Germline V lookup: CDR1 SGHRS, CDR2 YFSETQ. The CDR3 is CASSLTYQVFF. The CDR3 DNA follows: TGCGCCAGCAGCCTAACTTATCAGGTATTCTTC.

This clone was seen once. The J gene is TRBJ2-3, the V gene TRBV4-2, with TRBD2 matching over 13 bases. V dropped 4 bases and J dropped 0; count of bases not matched to a gene: 10. CDR3 length: 19 residues. Per germline, CDR1 LGHNA and CDR2 YNFKEQ. CDR3 loop: CASSLSRGTSGASTDTQYF. The CDR3 nucleotides are TGTGCCAGCAGCCTCTCGCGAGGGACTAGCGGGGCAAGCACAGATACGCAGTATTTT.

The chain is built from TRBV11-1 and TRBJ2-5; the match to TRBD2 covers 15 bases. The junction had 3 bases not matched to a gene; V was cut back by 4 bases and J by 6 bases. The germline V gene encodes CDR1 SGHAT and CDR2 FQDESV (reference sequence). CDR3 length: 15 residues. The CDR3 nucleotides read TGTGCCAGCAGCTCGGGACTAGCGGGAGGCAAGACCCAGTACTTC. It is translated as CASSSGLAGGKTQYF.

The chain has TRBV2 and TRBJ1-4; 7 positions match TRBD1. V was clipped by 5 bases and J by 4 bases; unmatched bases: 4. This CDR3 contains 14 residues. Germline V CDR1 and CDR2: SNHLY, FYNNEI. The CDR3 bases are TGTGCCAGCAGTAGGGGGCTTAGTAATGAAAAACTGTTTTTT. It translates to CASSRGLSNEKLFF. The full variable domain, rest sourced from reference TRBV2 and TRBJ1-4, is EPEVTQTPSHQVTQMGQEVILRCVPISNHLYFYWYRQILGQKVEFLVSFYNNEISEKSEIFDDQFSVERPDGSNFTLKIRSTKLEDSAMYFCASSRGLSNEKLFFGSGTQLSVL.

The chain recombines TRBV2 with TRBJ2-2, with 10 bases aligning to TRBD2. Germline trimming cut 7 bases from V and 3 bases from J; bases unmatched to any gene: 8. Germline V CDR1 and CDR2: SNHLY, FYNNEI. The CDR3 runs 16 residues. The CDR3 DNA reads TGTGCCAGCATACCTAGCGGGAGAGGTGACACCGGGGAGCTGTTTTTT. Translated: CASIPSGRGDTGELFF.

V usage is TRBV2 and J usage is TRBJ1-5; D is perhaps TRBD1 (6 bases). The germline CDR1 and CDR2 sequences are SNHLY and FYNNEI. The length of the CDR3 is 13 residues. Deletions cut 5 bases from V and 6 bases from J, with 11 bases between. As DNA, the CDR3 is TGTGCCAGCAGTTCACAGGGCGGTCAGCCCCAGCATTTT. This sequence encodes CASSSQGGQPQHF.

The gene calls are TRBV29-1 and TRBJ2-7; TRBD2 aligns across 7 bases. V trimming: 5 bases; J trimming: 2 bases; junction bases outside the gene matches: 6. CDR3 length equals 13 residues. Looked up from germline, CDR1 is SQVTM and CDR2 is ANQGSEA. DNA of the CDR3: TGCAGCGTTTATGGGGGGGGAACCTACGAGCAGTACTTC. It translates to CSVYGGGTYEQYF.

This clone was observed once. V and J are TRBV13 and TRBJ2-3; 9 positions agree with TRBD2. The junction had 6 bases not matched to a gene; V was cut back by 7 bases and J by 4 bases. CDR3 size: 14 residues. Looked up from germline, CDR1 is PRHDT and CDR2 is FYEKMQ (reference sequence). The CDR3 loop reads CASIVRGGADTQYF. CDR3 DNA sequence: TGTGCCAGCATAGTGCGGGGGGGAGCAGATACGCAGTATTTT.

The rearrangement uses TRBV29-1 and TRBJ1-4; D not resolved. The CDR3 length is 12 residues. Germline values: CDR1 SQVTM, CDR2 ANQGSEA. Trimming removed 7 bases from V and 7 bases from J, with 13 bases in between. The CDR3 is CSAQDYREKLFF. The CDR3 nucleotides are TGCAGCGCCCAGGATTATCGTGAAAAACTGTTTTTT.

The chain combines TRBV5-1 with TRBJ2-2; D might be TRBD2 (5 bases). The V end was cut by 0 bases, the J end by 6 bases, with 12 bases between. The CDR3 covers 15 residues. Germline CDR1 is SGHRS and CDR2 is YFSETQ. The CDR3 region has the DNA TGCGCCAGCAGCTTGGGCCGCGGGCCCCCCGGGGAGCTGTTTTTT. Protein sequence: CASSLGRGPPGELFF. The full variable domain, with the rest looked up from reference TRBV5-1 and TRBJ2-2, is KAGVTQTPRYLIKTRGQQVTLSCSPISGHRSVSWYQQTPGQGLQFLFEYFSETQRNKGNFPGRFSGRQFSNSRSEMNVSTLELGDSALYLCASSLGRGPPGELFFGEGSRLTVL.

The gene calls are TRBV28 and TRBJ1-6, with D hard to call. CDR1 and CDR2 (germline): MDHEN, SYDVKM. Trimming took off 3 bases at V and 9 bases at J, with 12 bases between the two ends. There are 14 residues in the CDR3. CDR3 DNA sequence: TGTGCCAGCAGTTTCGGACTTAGAAGTTCACCCCTCCACTTT. Encoded protein: CASSFGLRSSPLHF.

The genes are TRBV18 and TRBJ1-5, with 8 bases lining up with TRBD1. This CDR3 is 17 amino acids long. Germline V CDR1 and CDR2: KGHSH, LQKENI. V lost 3 bases to trimming and J lost 6 bases; unmatched junction nucleotides: 13. CDR3 sequence reads: CASSPLPGTGGSQPQHF. In nucleotides, the CDR3 is TGTGCCAGCTCACCGCTCCCCGGGACAGGCGGAAGTCAGCCCCAGCATTTT.

The chain uses TRBV9 and TRBJ2-2, with 12 positions matching TRBD2. There are 15 residues in the CDR3. Germline assignment: CDR1 SGDLS and CDR2 YYNGEE. The trim removed 4 bases at V and 7 bases at J, leaving 5 bases unmatched. The CDR3 here is CASSPLAGGGGELFF. CDR3 DNA sequence: TGTGCCAGCAGCCCCCTAGCGGGAGGGGGCGGGGAGCTGTTTTTT.

To note about this clone: One end of the junction fails to match germline, which may point to a read error. The rearrangement joins TRBV5-6 to TRBJ2-6, with D tentatively TRBD1 (5 bases). The CDR3 sequence is 15 residues long. The germline gives CDR1 SGHDT, CDR2 YYEEEE. CDR3 bases: TGTGCCAGCAGCTTGAGGGTAACTGGGGCCAACGTTCTGACTTTC. Its translation is CASSLRVTGANVLTF.

The chain's CDR3 is CASSWRGTSGGVTDTQYF. CDR3 sequence (DNA): TGTGCCAGCAGCTGGCGAGGGACTAGCGGGGGGGTCACAGATACGCAGTATTTT. V gene TRBV7-9 combines with J gene TRBJ2-3, with TRBD2 identical over 16 bases. Germline V lookup: CDR1 SEHNR, CDR2 FQNEAQ (reference sequence). With V trimmed by 4 bases and J by 2 bases, 6 bases remained unmatched. The CDR3 is 18 amino acids. The full variable domain, its missing parts supplied by reference TRBV7-9 and TRBJ2-3, is DTGVSQNPRHKITKRGQNVTFRCDPISEHNRLYWYRQTLGQGPEFLTYFQNEAQLEKSRLLSDRFSAERPKGSFSTLEIQRTEQGDSAMYLCASSWRGTSGGVTDTQYFGPGTRLTVL.

This rearrangement joins TRBV25-1 to TRBJ2-1; 12 bases align to TRBD2. CDR1 is MGHDK and CDR2 is SYGVNS in the germline V gene. The J segment lost 12 bases and the V segment lost 4 bases, leaving 10 bases of the junction unmatched. The CDR3 consists of 15 residues. CDR3 sequence (DNA): TGTGCCAGCAGTGGGAGACTAGCGGGAGTGAACGGGCAGTTCTTC. This encodes CASSGRLAGVNGQFF.

The chain joins TRBV9 to TRBJ1-3; 8 bases line up with TRBD1. CDR1 is SGDLS and CDR2 is YYNGEE in the germline V gene. Trimming at V came to 0 bases and at J to 4 bases, leaving 6 bases not matched to a gene. The CDR3 is 16 residues long. The CDR3 loop is CASSVDQGAYGNTIYF. The CDR3 nucleotides are TGTGCCAGCAGCGTAGACCAGGGGGCTTACGGAAACACCATATATTTT. Based on the CDR3 plus reference TRBV9 and TRBJ1-3, the full variable domain is DSGVTQTPKHLITATGQRVTLRCSPRSGDLSVYWYQQSLDQGLQFLIQYYNGEERAKGNILERFSAQQFPDLHSELNLSSLELGDSALYFCASSVDQGAYGNTIYFGEGSWLTVV.

The chain is built from TRBV7-9 and TRBJ2-1; 7 bases agree with TRBD1. The CDR3 length is 14 residues. The germline gives CDR1 SEHNR, CDR2 FQNEAQ (reference sequence). Trimming removed 4 bases from V and 2 bases from J; junction bases left unmatched: 2. CDR3 nucleotide sequence: TGTGCCAGCAGCTCTACAGGGGCCTACAATGAGCAGTTCTTC. Encoded protein: CASSSTGAYNEQFF.

The gene calls are TRBV30 and TRBJ2-1; D might be TRBD2 (5 bases). V was trimmed by 5 bases and J by 9 bases, leaving 14 bases between them. Germline-derived CDR1 and CDR2 are GTSNPN and SVGIG (reference sequence). This CDR3 has 12 amino acids. The CDR3 DNA sequence: TGTGCCTGGGGCGGAGTCGCGGGTGAGCAGTTCTTC. It yields the protein CAWGGVAGEQFF. The complete variable domain, with remaining parts taken from reference TRBV30 and TRBJ2-1, reads SQTIHQWPATLVQPVGSPLSLECTVEGTSNPNLYWYRQAAGRGLQLLFYSVGIGQISSEVPQNLSASRPQDRQFILSSKKLLLSDSGFYLCAWGGVAGEQFFGPGTRLTVL.

The rearrangement uses TRBV28 and TRBJ1-5; TRBD1 agrees at 9 bases. The trim removed 6 bases at V and 2 bases at J, leaving 8 bases unmatched. Germline V gene sequence: CDR1 MDHEN, CDR2 SYDVKM. This CDR3 comprises 16 residues. This chain's CDR3 is CASSWTGAPGNQPQHF. The CDR3 DNA is TGTGCCAGCAGCTGGACAGGGGCGCCGGGCAATCAGCCCCAGCATTTT.

J is TRBJ2-6 and V is TRBV18; tentatively, D is TRBD2 (6 bases). Trimming removed 0 bases at V and 4 bases at J, with 10 bases between. Germline-derived CDR1 and CDR2 are KGHSH and LQKENI. The CDR3 is 16 amino acids. CDR3 amino acids: CASSPPGEAGANVLTF. The CDR3 region has the DNA TGTGCCAGCTCACCACCGGGGGAGGCAGGGGCCAACGTCCTGACTTTC.

V usage is TRBV7-2 and J usage is TRBJ2-7; D uncertain. V was cut by 2 bases and J by 3 bases, with 8 bases left in between. This CDR3 spans 13 amino acids. Germline V gene sequence: CDR1 SGHTA, CDR2 FQGNSA. CDR3 DNA: TGTGCCAGCAGCTTACACTTGAACTACGAGCAGTACTTC. Its translation is CASSLHLNYEQYF.